Presented here are 25 T cell receptor beta chains from one specimen sequenced in a study of cytomegalovirus exposure and HLA in healthy donors. A multiplex PCR was run with 60 Vbeta primers and 13 Jbeta primers. The protocol was immunoSEQ multiplex PCR, while the TCRdb copy is restricted to in-frame clones and leaves out a portion. The data contain about 98,000 clones, about four fifths of them seen just once; the ten biggest clones take up 8% to 9%. Sequenced material: PBMCs. All receptors come from a human donor in good health.

This clone has only one observation. This rearrangement joins TRBV5-6 to TRBJ2-1, with 7 positions matching TRBD1. CDR3 size: 14 residues. Germline V gene lookup returns CDR1 SGHDT and CDR2 YYEEEE. V was clipped by 2 bases and J by 5 bases; unmatched bases: 4. Here the CDR3 DNA reads TGTGCCAGCAGCTTCCCCGGGACAGACAATGAGCAGTTCTTC. Translating it yields CASSFPGTDNEQFF.

The V call is TRBV19, the J call TRBJ2-7; the D is unclear. Trimming stripped 3 bases from V and 0 bases from J, with 6 bases between. This CDR3 contains 13 residues. Germline CDR1 LNHDA, CDR2 SQIVND (reference sequence). CDR3 amino acids: CASSIRVSYEQYF. In DNA, the CDR3 is TGTGCCAGTAGTATTCGAGTCTCCTACGAGCAGTACTTC.

This chain connects TRBV18 to TRBJ2-7; 7 bases align to TRBD1. The length of the CDR3 is 12 residues. The V and J ends lost 6 bases and 5 bases, in that order; junction bases with no gene match: 4. The germline V gene has CDR1 KGHSH and CDR2 LQKENI. This chain's CDR3 is CASSLDRDEQYF. In DNA, the CDR3 is TGTGCCAGCTCCCTCGACAGGGACGAGCAGTACTTC. Full variable domain (outside the CDR3, taken from reference TRBV18 and TRBJ2-7): NAGVMQNPRHLVRRRGQEARLRCSPMKGHSHVYWYRQLPEEGLKFMVYLQKENIIDESGMPKERFSAEFPKEGPSILRIQQVVRGDSAAYFCASSLDRDEQYFGPGTRLTVT.

J is TRBJ1-5 and V is TRBV27, with 8 bases that match TRBD1. This CDR3 spans 14 amino acids. J was trimmed by 5 bases and V by 4 bases; bases with no gene match: 4. CDR1 is MNHEY, CDR2 SMNVEV, per germline (reference sequence). CDR3 region: CASSSTGGHQPQHF. As DNA, the CDR3 is TGTGCCAGCAGTTCCACAGGGGGACATCAGCCCCAGCATTTT.

The chain recombines TRBV4-1 with TRBJ2-3; TRBD1 might be the D (6 bases). The CDR3 consists of 18 residues. The germline gives CDR1 MGHRA, CDR2 YSYEKL. V was trimmed by 0 bases and J by 0 bases, leaving 16 bases between them. The CDR3 coding sequence is TGCGCCAGCAGCCAAGAAACTGGGGACACAACGAGCACAGATACGCAGTATTTT. As protein: CASSQETGDTTSTDTQYF.

This clone was picked up one time. Lacking the conserved final phenylalanine or tryptophan, this CDR3 likely reflects a read error. The J gene is TRBJ1-1, the V gene TRBV4-3, with a tentative D call TRBD1 (5 bases). The CDR3 loop spans 15 amino acids. Germline lookup yields CDR1 LGHNA and CDR2 YSLEER. Trimming removed 0 bases from V and 4 bases from J, with 12 bases in between. CDR3 sequence (DNA): TGCGCCAGCAGCCAAGATCCGGGGGGGACCACTGAAGCTTTCCTT. This sequence encodes CASSQDPGGTTEAFL.

The gene calls are TRBV30 and TRBJ1-5; possibly TRBD1 for D (5 bases). The length of the CDR3 is 13 residues. V lost 3 bases, J lost 4 bases, and 10 bases lay in between. Germline assignment: CDR1 GTSNPN and CDR2 SVGIG (reference sequence). For the CDR3, the DNA is TGTGCCTGGAGCAGACAGTCTAATCAGCCCCAGCATTTT. Its protein is CAWSRQSNQPQHF.

CDR3 coding DNA: TGTGCCAGCAGCTTGGAGGCGGACAGGGCGTACCAAGAGACCCAGTACTTC. This codes for CASSLEADRAYQETQYF. The rearrangement joins TRBV5-7 to TRBJ2-5; TRBD1 agrees at 8 bases. TRBV5-7 is recorded as an ORF, its role being uncertain. This CDR3 spans 17 amino acids. V was clipped by 0 bases and J by 0 bases; unmatched bases: 7.

This chain joins TRBV27 and TRBJ1-5; TRBD1 is a possible D gene (5 bases). With 0 bases removed from V and 0 bases from J, the gap between germline ends came to 18 bases. Germline loops: CDR1 MNHEY, CDR2 SMNVEV (reference sequence). The CDR3 extends over 19 amino acids. Written as DNA, the CDR3 is TGTGCCAGCAGTTTATCCCGAAAGCCGGGGACTTTTAGCAATCAGCCCCAGCATTTT. Translating it yields CASSLSRKPGTFSNQPQHF.

J is TRBJ1-2 and V is TRBV30; D is ambiguous. The CDR3 covers 10 residues. V was cut by 4 bases and J by 10 bases, with 10 bases left in between. Germline CDR1 and CDR2: GTSNPN and SVGIG (reference sequence). CDR3 sequence reads: CAWTGLTYTF. CDR3 DNA sequence: TGTGCCTGGACTGGACTAACCTACACCTTC.

This rearrangement joins TRBV5-4 to TRBJ2-2; D may be TRBD1 (6 bases). CDR1 and CDR2 (germline): SGHNT, YYREEE (reference sequence). V was pared by 0 bases and J by 1 base, with 10 bases between. This CDR3 region has 16 residues. CDR3 nucleotide sequence: TGTGCCAGCAGCTTGGGTGTCAGGGGGAACACCGGGGAGCTGTTTTTT. Translation gives CASSLGVRGNTGELFF.

The chain links TRBV5-1 to TRBJ1-1; D gene uncertain. CDR3 length equals 14 residues. The germline V and J ends were trimmed by 4 bases and 2 bases, with 12 bases remaining between them. Germline loops: CDR1 SGHRS, CDR2 YFSETQ. The CDR3 is CASSVTGFNTEAFF. The CDR3 DNA is TGCGCCAGCAGCGTAACGGGGTTCAACACTGAAGCTTTCTTT.

Here the CDR3 DNA reads TGTGCCAGCAGTTACTCCGGGTATGATTCACCCCTCCACTTT. Translating gives CASSYSGYDSPLHF. The chain combines TRBV6-6 with TRBJ1-6, with D uncertain. This CDR3 has 14 residues. V shed 0 bases and J shed 8 bases, with 8 bases lying between them. Per the germline V gene, CDR1 is MNHNY and CDR2 is SVGAGI (reference sequence).

The chain couples TRBV27 to TRBJ1-2; possible D gene TRBD1, 6 bases. Trimming removed 3 bases from V and 7 bases from J, with 12 bases in between. The germline gives CDR1 MNHEY, CDR2 SMNVEV (reference sequence). The CDR3 totals 13 residues. Written as DNA, the CDR3 is TGTGCCAGCAGTTTGGGGGGGCTTGGTGGCTACACCTTC. As protein: CASSLGGLGGYTF.

The chain combines TRBV5-1 with TRBJ1-1; D possibly corresponds to TRBD1 (6 bases). This CDR3 region has 15 residues. The ends were cut back, 2 bases at V and 5 bases at J, with 16 bases in the middle. In germline, CDR1 is SGHRS, CDR2 YFSETQ. The CDR3 DNA is TGCGCCAGCAGCTTACTACAGGGAGACGAAACTGAAGCTTTCTTT. Its translation: CASSLLQGDETEAFF.

This rearrangement joins TRBV11-2 to TRBJ1-2, with TRBD1 matching over 7 bases. Trimming took 5 bases from V and 4 from J; bases not matched to a gene: 7. The CDR3 covers 14 residues. Germline loops: CDR1 SGHAT, CDR2 FQNNGV. The CDR3 loop reads CASSPYRGSYGYTF. The CDR3 nucleotides are TGTGCCAGCAGCCCGTACAGGGGTAGCTATGGCTACACCTTC.

This chain connects TRBV6-5 to TRBJ1-4; D gene ambiguous. There are 15 residues in the CDR3. Germline loops: CDR1 MNHEY, CDR2 SVGAGI. V lost 6 bases and J 10 bases, leaving 21 bases between the germline ends. The chain's CDR3 is CASSPSTGFSGKLFF. CDR3 DNA sequence: TGTGCCAGCAGCCCCTCTACGGGATTCAGCGGAAAACTGTTTTTT.

This clone was seen once. The V and J genes are TRBV9 and TRBJ2-5, with a weak D call TRBD1 (6 bases). The tail of the sequence fits TRBJ2-7 better, so the J call may be wrong. The germline V gene encodes CDR1 SGDLS and CDR2 YYNGEE. The CDR3 totals 16 residues. This CDR3 is CASSASPTGSIGEQYF. The CDR3, as DNA: TGTGCCAGCAGCGCGTCCCCTACAGGGTCTATCGGCGAGCAGTACTTC.

The chain employs TRBV19 and TRBJ1-1, with D possibly TRBD1 on 5 matching bases. Per the germline V gene, CDR1 is LNHDA and CDR2 is SQIVND (reference sequence). The ends were cut back, 3 bases at V and 4 bases at J, with 12 bases in the middle. The CDR3 totals 14 residues. CDR3 DNA sequence: TGTGCCAGTAGTATTCAGGGCGATGGCACTGAAGCTTTCTTT. Translating gives CASSIQGDGTEAFF.

The rearrangement links TRBV18 to TRBJ1-4, with D possibly TRBD1 on 5 matching bases. V lost 6 bases, J lost 7 bases, and 12 bases lay in between. The CDR3 is 13 amino acids. CDR1 and CDR2 (germline): KGHSH, LQKENI. The CDR3: CASSLTRAEKLFF. As DNA, the CDR3 is TGTGCCAGCTCTCTGACCAGGGCTGAAAAACTGTTTTTT.

The V call is TRBV19, the J call TRBJ2-4, with 9 bases matching TRBD2. In germline, CDR1 is LNHDA, CDR2 SQIVND (reference sequence). CDR3 length: 15 residues. V shed 9 bases and J 7 bases; nucleotides not matched to a gene: 13. The chain's CDR3 is CARLAGARVGNIQYF. The CDR3 DNA is TGTGCCAGGTTAGCGGGAGCAAGGGTAGGTAACATTCAGTACTTC. Complete variable domain (other parts from reference TRBV19 and TRBJ2-4): DGGITQSPKYLFRKEGQNVTLSCEQNLNHDAMYWYRQDPGQGLRLIYYSQIVNDFQKGDIAEGYSVSREKKESFPLTVTSAQKNPTAFYLCARLAGARVGNIQYFGAGTRLSVL.

The chain carries TRBV15 and TRBJ1-4, with a possible D match to TRBD1 (6 bases). The CDR3 extends over 15 amino acids. The V gene's germline CDR1 is LNHNV and CDR2 YYDKDF (reference sequence). V lost 2 bases, J lost 5 bases, and 12 bases lay in between. The CDR3 sequence is CATSRRTDLNEKLFF. DNA of the CDR3: TGTGCCACCAGCAGAAGGACAGACCTCAATGAAAAACTGTTTTTT.

J is TRBJ2-7 and V is TRBV29-1; 9 bases align to TRBD2. V shed 3 bases, J shed 3 bases, and the junction held 6 bases outside the gene matches. Germline V gene data show CDR1 as SQVTM and CDR2 as ANQGSEA. The CDR3 loop spans 14 amino acids. The CDR3 region is CSVEVGRGGYEQYF. Written as DNA, the CDR3 is TGCAGCGTTGAGGTGGGGCGGGGGGGCTACGAGCAGTACTTC.

The sample holds one count of this clone. CDR3 in amino acids: CASSIGRNNQPQHF. CDR3 sequence (DNA): TGTGCCAGTAGTATAGGGAGGAATAATCAGCCCCAGCATTTT. V gene TRBV19 combines with J gene TRBJ1-5; D remains unclear. The V gene lost 1 base and the J gene lost 4 bases, with 8 bases spanning the gap. From germline, CDR1 is LNHDA and CDR2 SQIVND (reference sequence). The CDR3 is 14 amino acids.

This clone was picked up a small number of times. The gene calls are TRBV25-1 and TRBJ1-1, with D perhaps TRBD1 (6 bases). The CDR3 has 13 residues. Trimming cost V 8 bases and J 1 base, with 11 bases left between them. The V gene's germline CDR1 is MGHDK and CDR2 SYGVNS. The CDR3 here is CASLGAGNTEAFF. The CDR3 DNA is TGTGCCAGCCTGGGGGCAGGGAACACTGAAGCTTTCTTT.